Below are 32 T cell receptor beta chains sequenced from a single sample in a study of control samples from healthy donors and cancer patients (dated by TCRdb to between 2020 and 2021). The method was the immunoSEQ multiplex PCR assay. The clones in this table, taken by TCRdb from immuneACCESS, are in-frame only. Not every clone is retained; where verified, under half of the shortfall comes from an unresolved V gene, and the cause of the rest is unknown. This sample has under 70,000 clones in its table, and roughly 95% of those were observed once. The top ten clones comprise about 1.1% of the sample. The sample was blood. All receptors come from a woman between 18 and 29 years old in good health.

V gene TRBV5-4 combines with J gene TRBJ1-1, with D possibly TRBD1 on 5 matching bases. Trimming stripped 3 bases from V and 0 bases from J, with 9 bases between. Germline V lookup: CDR1 SGHNT, CDR2 YYREEE (reference sequence). The CDR3 covers 14 residues. This chain's CDR3 is CASSSLTVNTEAFF. The DNA for the CDR3 is TGTGCCAGCAGCTCCCTGACAGTGAACACTGAAGCTTTCTTT.

This clone occurred once. This chain uses TRBV4-1 with TRBJ2-1, with 7 bases matching TRBD2. The junction had 5 bases not matched to a gene; V was cut back by 0 bases and J by 3 bases. CDR3 length: 16 amino acids. Per germline, CDR1 MGHRA and CDR2 YSYEKL. The CDR3 loop is CASSQEASGFYNEQFF. As DNA, the CDR3 is TGCGCCAGCAGCCAAGAGGCTAGCGGATTCTACAATGAGCAGTTCTTC.

The V gene is TRBV23-1, the J gene TRBJ1-4, with D hard to call. TRBV23-1 is filed as an ORF, its function uncertain. The CDR3 loop spans 13 amino acids. Trimming shortened V by 3 bases and J by 13 bases, and 15 bases separated the two germline ends. DNA of the CDR3: TGCGCCAGCAGTCATGGTTCGGCACCGGGACTGTTTTTT. Translated: CASSHGSAPGLFF.

A remark on this clone: Other DNA sequences within the sample encode an identical CDR3. The genes are TRBV7-8 and TRBJ2-3; D is tentatively TRBD1 or TRBD2 (7 bases each). The CDR3 length is 23 residues. V gave up 5 bases and J gave up 0 bases, with 36 bases separating them. CDR1 is SGHVS, CDR2 FQNEAQ, per germline. The CDR3 nucleotides read TGTGCCAGCAGCCAGGGGCAGGGGGTAAGTGGTGGCGGGGGCCCTTGCAGCACAGATACGCAGTATTTT. Protein sequence: CASSQGQGVSGGGGPCSTDTQYF.

V and J are TRBV2 and TRBJ1-1, with 8 positions matching TRBD1. The V segment lost 4 bases and the J segment 2 bases; nucleotides outside the gene matches: 6. This CDR3 spans 15 amino acids. Looked up from germline, CDR1 is SNHLY and CDR2 is FYNNEI. The CDR3 bases are TGTGCCAGCAGTGTGACAGGGGCGCTTAACACTGAAGCTTTCTTT. Its protein product is CASSVTGALNTEAFF.

The chain is built from TRBV19 and TRBJ1-5; TRBD1 is a possible D gene (5 bases). Germline values: CDR1 LNHDA, CDR2 SQIVND (reference sequence). Trimming removed 5 bases from V and 0 bases from J, with 11 bases in between. This CDR3 has 15 residues. This chain's CDR3 is CASSSWGDSNQPQHF. CDR3 nucleotide sequence: TGTGCCAGTAGTTCGTGGGGGGATAGCAATCAGCCCCAGCATTTT. The variable domain in full, completed from reference TRBV19 and TRBJ1-5, reads DGGITQSPKYLFRKEGQNVTLSCEQNLNHDAMYWYRQDPGQGLRLIYYSQIVNDFQKGDIAEGYSVSREKKESFPLTVTSAQKNPTAFYLCASSSWGDSNQPQHFGDGTRLSIL.

This CDR3 is CAWSTGLNTQYF. The DNA for the CDR3 is TGTGCCTGGAGTACAGGGCTAAATACGCAGTATTTT. The rearrangement uses TRBV30 and TRBJ2-3, with D maybe TRBD1 (6 bases). The CDR3 is 12 residues long. The ends were cut back, 2 bases at V and 7 bases at J, with 10 bases in the middle. Per germline, CDR1 GTSNPN and CDR2 SVGIG (reference sequence).

V is TRBV29-1 and J is TRBJ1-3; D is uncertain. Between the trimmed V and J ends, which lost 6 bases and 0 bases, there was a span of 9 bases. The CDR3 is 13 amino acids. Germline values: CDR1 SQVTM, CDR2 ANQGSEA. The CDR3 region has the DNA TGCAGCGTCGGGCAATACTCTGGAAACACCATATATTTT. Amino acid sequence: CSVGQYSGNTIYF.

Only one count was recorded for this clone. The rearrangement links TRBV4-1 to TRBJ1-3; D uncertain. CDR3 size: 15 residues. Trimming removed 4 bases at V and 1 base at J, with 11 bases between. Germline CDR1 MGHRA, CDR2 YSYEKL. CDR3 residues: CASSLLVVSGNTIYF. DNA of the CDR3: TGCGCCAGCAGCCTCCTGGTGGTTTCTGGAAACACCATATATTTT.

The chain carries TRBV7-8 and TRBJ1-1; D might be TRBD1 (5 bases). The V gene lost 4 bases and the J gene lost 3 bases, with 15 bases spanning the gap. Germline lookup yields CDR1 SGHVS and CDR2 FQNEAQ. The CDR3 runs 15 residues. The CDR3 here is CASSSLGGGYTEAFF. CDR3 nucleotides: TGTGCCAGCAGCTCCCTCGGGGGGGGGTACACTGAAGCTTTCTTT.

The chain uses TRBV24-1 and TRBJ2-1; D could derive from TRBD1 or TRBD2 (5 bases each). Germline lookup yields CDR1 KGHDR and CDR2 SFDVKD. The length of the CDR3 is 14 residues. V was clipped by 5 bases and J by 3 bases, with 10 bases between them. CDR3 in amino acids: CATSGDPDYNEQFF. The CDR3 DNA sequence: TGTGCCACCAGTGGGGACCCTGACTACAATGAGCAGTTCTTC.

The DNA for the CDR3 is TGTGCCAGCTCACCGGGGACGAACACCGGGGAGCTGTTTTTT. Encoded protein: CASSPGTNTGELFF. This chain joins TRBV18 and TRBJ2-2; no clear D gene. CDR3 length: 14 amino acids. The germline V gene has CDR1 KGHSH and CDR2 LQKENI. Deletions cut 3 bases from V and 0 bases from J, with 5 bases between.

The chain couples TRBV28 to TRBJ1-5; tentatively, D is TRBD1 (5 bases). V was trimmed by 6 bases and J by 6 bases, leaving 18 bases between them. Germline CDR1 MDHEN, CDR2 SYDVKM. This CDR3 region has 15 residues. CDR3: CASRPWGEGGQPQHF. The CDR3 bases are TGTGCCAGCAGACCCTGGGGGGAAGGCGGTCAGCCCCAGCATTTT.

The chain combines TRBV30 with TRBJ2-7; no definite D call. V lost 2 bases, J lost 6 bases, and 8 bases lay in between. The CDR3 sequence is 11 residues long. CDR1 and CDR2 (germline): GTSNPN, SVGIG (reference sequence). Here the CDR3 DNA reads TGTGCCTGGAGTTATCTGGGCGAGCAGTACTTC. The encoded protein is CAWSYLGEQYF.

In DNA form, the CDR3 reads TGTGCCAGCAGTGAGACTAGCGGGGGCGCAGATACGCAGTATTTT. Residues: CASSETSGGADTQYF. The genes are TRBV6-4 and TRBJ2-3; 12 bases are shared with TRBD2. The CDR3 contains 15 residues. Per germline, CDR1 MRHNA and CDR2 SNTAGT. V was pared by 3 bases and J by 4 bases, with 2 bases of the junction left unmatched.

For the CDR3, the DNA is TGTGCCAGCAGCCCTGTGACCGGGGAGCTGTTTTTT. Translation: CASSPVTGELFF. The chain uses TRBV7-9 and TRBJ2-2; no clear D gene. Trimming removed 5 bases from V and 5 bases from J, with 6 bases in between. Germline loops: CDR1 SEHNR, CDR2 FQNEAQ (reference sequence). The CDR3 sequence is 12 residues long.

The chain combines TRBV7-3 with TRBJ1-1, with D perhaps matching TRBD1 (6 bases). CDR1 and CDR2 (germline): SGHTA, FQGTGA. Trimming removed 2 bases at V and 5 bases at J, with 12 bases between. The CDR3 has 14 residues. CDR3 protein: CASSLVGGGTEAFF. The CDR3 nucleotides are TGTGCCAGCAGCTTAGTAGGGGGAGGAACTGAAGCTTTCTTT.

This clone is a singleton in its sample. The chain uses TRBV3-1 (or the pseudogene TRBV3-2) and TRBJ1-3; unclear D gene. The germline V and J ends were trimmed by 5 bases and 2 bases, with 19 bases remaining between them. CDR1 is LGHDT and CDR2 is YNNKEL in the germline V gene (reference sequence). The CDR3 is made up of 17 amino acids. The CDR3 DNA reads as TGTGCCAGCAGCAGCATAAACTTCTTTACCCCTGGAAACACCATATATTTT. Its protein product is CASSSINFFTPGNTIYF.

V and J are TRBV12-3 or TRBV12-4 and TRBJ1-6, with no clear D. The CDR3 totals 13 residues. The V and J ends lost 2 bases and 10 bases respectively, with 9 bases between them. CDR3: CASSLYGESPLHF. DNA of the CDR3: TGTGCCAGCAGTTTATACGGGGAATCACCCCTCCACTTT.

V gene TRBV19 combines with J gene TRBJ1-6; TRBD1 aligns across 7 bases. The CDR3 runs to 16 residues. Germline values: CDR1 LNHDA, CDR2 SQIVND (reference sequence). V shed 5 bases, J shed 7 bases, and the junction held 11 bases outside the gene matches. The CDR3 spells CASSPTQGQKNSPLHF. The CDR3 coding sequence is TGTGCCAGTAGTCCCACTCAGGGACAGAAGAATTCACCCCTCCACTTT.

The V and J genes are TRBV11-2 and TRBJ1-4; D not resolved. CDR1 and CDR2 (germline): SGHAT, FQNNGV. V lost 5 bases to trimming and J lost 5 bases, with 9 bases between them. This CDR3 is built from 13 residues. The CDR3 here is CASSLVLNEKLFF. In DNA, the CDR3 is TGTGCCAGCAGCCTTGTCCTGAATGAAAAACTGTTTTTT.

The CDR3 reads CASSYTWGYNSPLHF. CDR3 DNA: TGTGCCAGCAGTTACACATGGGGGTATAATTCACCCCTCCACTTT. This rearrangement joins TRBV6-5 to TRBJ1-6, with D maybe TRBD1 (5 bases). Germline-derived CDR1 and CDR2 are MNHEY and SVGAGI. V was trimmed by 2 bases and J by 4 bases, leaving 9 bases between them. The CDR3 is 15 residues long.

The V call is TRBV6-1, the J call TRBJ1-4, with D possibly TRBD1 on 6 matching bases. The ends were cut back, 1 base at V and 4 bases at J, with 13 bases in the middle. The CDR3 sequence is 16 residues long. Germline assignment: CDR1 MNHNS and CDR2 SASEGT. Written as DNA, the CDR3 is TGTGCCAGCAGTGAAGATGCAGGGGTCGGTAATGAAAAACTGTTTTTT. Amino acids: CASSEDAGVGNEKLFF.

CDR3 amino acids: CASQRQGNNEQFF. As DNA, the CDR3 is TGTGCCAGCCAACGACAGGGAAACAATGAGCAGTTCTTC. The chain carries TRBV7-9 and TRBJ2-1; 7 nucleotides line up with TRBD1. The trim removed 8 bases at V and 5 bases at J, leaving 6 bases unmatched. From germline, CDR1 is SEHNR and CDR2 FQNEAQ (reference sequence). CDR3 length: 13 amino acids.

The chain combines TRBV15 with TRBJ1-1; perhaps TRBD1 as D (5 bases). The length of the CDR3 is 13 residues. V was cut by 3 bases and J by 3 bases, with 8 bases left in between. From germline, CDR1 is LNHNV and CDR2 YYDKDF (reference sequence). The CDR3 spells CATSSKGYTEAFF. The CDR3 DNA sequence: TGTGCCACCAGCAGTAAGGGGTACACTGAAGCTTTCTTT.

J is TRBJ1-1 and V is TRBV5-1, with 8 bases aligning to TRBD1. With 4 bases clipped from V and 0 bases from J, the junction kept 5 bases outside the gene matches. CDR1 is SGHRS and CDR2 is YFSETQ in the germline V gene. The CDR3 consists of 15 residues. The CDR3 here is CASSDRGAMNTEAFF. The CDR3, as DNA: TGCGCCAGCAGCGACAGGGGCGCCATGAACACTGAAGCTTTCTTT.

The rearrangement joins TRBV27 to TRBJ1-2; possibly TRBD1 for D (5 bases). The CDR3 is 12 amino acids. From germline, CDR1 is MNHEY and CDR2 SMNVEV (reference sequence). V lost 7 bases and J lost 6, with 12 bases in between. CDR3 nucleotide sequence: TGTGCCAGCAAGGCAGGGATCAATGGCTACACCTTC. As protein: CASKAGINGYTF.

The CDR3 region has the DNA TGCGCCAGCAGCCACCGGGGACAGGAAACCGGGGAGCTGTTTTTT. Translating gives CASSHRGQETGELFF. J is TRBJ2-2 and V is TRBV4-1, with 8 bases lining up with TRBD1. J was trimmed by 5 bases and V by 3 bases; bases with no gene match: 5. This CDR3 comprises 15 residues. Germline-derived CDR1 and CDR2 are MGHRA and YSYEKL.

This chain links TRBV7-2 with TRBJ1-2; unclear D gene. The CDR3 spans 13 residues. Germline loops: CDR1 SGHTA, CDR2 FQGNSA. Between the trimmed V and J ends, which lost 5 bases and 1 base, there was a span of 8 bases. CDR3 DNA: TGTGCCAGCAGCCAGAGTTATAACTATGGCTACACCTTC. Translation gives CASSQSYNYGYTF.

The V and J genes are TRBV28 and TRBJ2-2; TRBD2 matches at 10 bases. The junction had 2 bases not matched to a gene; V was cut back by 6 bases and J by 1 base. The CDR3 extends over 15 amino acids. Germline V CDR1 and CDR2: MDHEN, SYDVKM. This CDR3 is CASRLAGVNTGELFF. The CDR3 DNA reads TGTGCCAGCAGGCTAGCGGGGGTGAACACCGGGGAGCTGTTTTTT.

CDR3 DNA sequence: TGTGCCACCAGCAGAGATCTGGGAGACACTGAAGCTTTCTTT. This translates into CATSRDLGDTEAFF. The rearrangement joins TRBV15 to TRBJ1-1, with D unresolved. This CDR3 contains 14 residues. CDR1 and CDR2 (germline): LNHNV, YYDKDF (reference sequence). Trimming removed 0 bases from V and 3 bases from J, with 8 bases in between.

The chain combines TRBV21-1 with TRBJ1-6. TRBV21-1 is tagged as a pseudogene. The CDR3 consists of 19 residues. CDR3 sequence: CASSKVSRHPVFRNSPLHF. CDR3 sequence (DNA): TGTGCCAGCAGCAAAGTGTCCCGCCACCCTGTTTTTAGGAATTCACCCCTCCACTTT.